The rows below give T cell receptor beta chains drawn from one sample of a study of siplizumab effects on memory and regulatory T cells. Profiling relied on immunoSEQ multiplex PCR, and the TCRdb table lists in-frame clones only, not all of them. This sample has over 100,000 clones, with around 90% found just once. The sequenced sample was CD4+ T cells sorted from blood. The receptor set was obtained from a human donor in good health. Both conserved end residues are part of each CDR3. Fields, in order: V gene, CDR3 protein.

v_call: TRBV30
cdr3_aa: CARSVLANEQFF

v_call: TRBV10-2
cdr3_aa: CASSLTNTGELFF

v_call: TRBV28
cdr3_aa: CASSLPGLYNSPLHF

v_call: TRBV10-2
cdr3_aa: CASSTGTETQYF

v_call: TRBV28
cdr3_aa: CASTPGEGSGANVLTF

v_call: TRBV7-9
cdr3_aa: CASSKPYRDHTDTQYF

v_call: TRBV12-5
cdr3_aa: CASGLVLHRGPNTEAFF

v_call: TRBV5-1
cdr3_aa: CASSPRTETLSSSYNSPLHF

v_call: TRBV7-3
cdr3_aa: CACGSNSIAKNIQYF

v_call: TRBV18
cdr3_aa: CASSSGTGGNTEAFF

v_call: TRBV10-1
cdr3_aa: CASRLHRASSYEQYF

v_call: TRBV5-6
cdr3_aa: CASSLGTGTDTQYF

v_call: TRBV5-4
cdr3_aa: CASSQGLLAYEQYF

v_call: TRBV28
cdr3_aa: CASSRRWSSGRLNEQFF

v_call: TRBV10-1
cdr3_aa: CASSESLSSGSSNEQFF

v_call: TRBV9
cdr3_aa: CASSVEVAGSGELFF

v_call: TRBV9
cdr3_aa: CASSVGTPGGQETQYF

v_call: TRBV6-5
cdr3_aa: CASSYLRLGNEQFF

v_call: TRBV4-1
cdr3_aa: CASSQETPGSGDQPQHF

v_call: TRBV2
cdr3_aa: CASTKRTGPTDTQYF

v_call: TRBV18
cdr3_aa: CASSPSLAGVNTGELFF

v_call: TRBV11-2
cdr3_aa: CASSLVSSLTDTQYF

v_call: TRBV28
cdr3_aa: CASRTGDNEQFF

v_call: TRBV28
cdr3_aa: CASSFIQGGENIQYF

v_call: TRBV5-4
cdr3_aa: CASSLAGGTSGRNEQFF

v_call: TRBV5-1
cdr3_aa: CASSLGVGSYGYTF

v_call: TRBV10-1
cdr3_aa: CATPGLGQYNSPLHF

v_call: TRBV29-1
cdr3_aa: CSVASGTPSSGNTIYF

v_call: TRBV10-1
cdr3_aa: CASALGAGGIKNIQYF

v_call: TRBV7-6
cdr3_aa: CASSFGDTQYF

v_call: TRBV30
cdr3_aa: CAWQKTDTGLSYNEQFF

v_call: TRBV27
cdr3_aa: CASSHGGKLFF

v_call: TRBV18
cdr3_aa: CASSISGQGNTIYF

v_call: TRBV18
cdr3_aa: CASSPRPSSGTGGANVLTF

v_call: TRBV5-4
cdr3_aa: CASSFVGVGYTGELFF

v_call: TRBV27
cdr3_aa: CASSRQGFTEAFF

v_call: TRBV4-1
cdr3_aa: CASSQGVRGDGGEQYF

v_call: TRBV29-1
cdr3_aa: CSVEGDTEAFF

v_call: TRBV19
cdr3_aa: CASSIRAGLNTGELFF

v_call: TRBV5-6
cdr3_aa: CASSRDSNYGYTF

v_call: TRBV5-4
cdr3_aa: CASSLLQGRFKEQYF

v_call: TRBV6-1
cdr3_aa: CASSEAAGYLQPQHF

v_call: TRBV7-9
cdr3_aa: CASSLVSPRSANTGELFF

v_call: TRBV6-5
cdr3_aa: CASSPGTSHHNEQFF

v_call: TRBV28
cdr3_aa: CASTNSGGGSYEQYF

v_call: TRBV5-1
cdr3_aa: CASSAPGVETQYF

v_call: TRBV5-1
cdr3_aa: CASSRAFAVPTNEKLFF

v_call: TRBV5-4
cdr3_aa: CASSLRYTDGYTF

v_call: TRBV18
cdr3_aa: CASSPLTDSGNTIYF

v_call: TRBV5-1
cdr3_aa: CASSLLAENSGNTIYF

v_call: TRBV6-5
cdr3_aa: CASREASNYGYTF